Presented here are 13 T cell receptor beta chains from one specimen sequenced in a study of neoadjuvant nivolumab and ipilimumab in lung cancer. TCRdb's table, derived via immunoSEQ multiplex PCR, lists solely in-frame clones and lacks some. The data contain 39,000 or so clones, about 88% of them seen just once; the ten biggest clones take up roughly 3.4%. Sequenced here: peripheral blood, sampled before neoadjuvant nivolumab, alone or with ipilimumab. These receptor sequences come from an adult with non-small cell lung cancer.

The chain carries TRBV5-1 and TRBJ2-7; TRBD1 agrees at 11 bases. CDR3 length equals 14 residues. Trimming cost V 5 bases and J 6 bases; bases outside gene matches: 7. Germline assignment: CDR1 SGHRS and CDR2 YFSETQ. The CDR3 nucleotides read TGCGCCAGCAGGGCCGGGACAGGGGGGGTCGAGCAGTACTTC. It codes for CASRAGTGGVEQYF.

This clone was counted a few times. V usage is TRBV7-3 and J usage is TRBJ2-3, with D possibly being TRBD1 (6 bases). Germline V gene sequence: CDR1 SGHTA, CDR2 FQGTGA. V lost 4 bases to trimming and J lost 2 bases, with 10 bases between them. This CDR3 comprises 14 residues. CDR3 sequence (DNA): TGTGCCAGCAGCTCCGGACAGATCACAGATACGCAGTATTTT. Translation gives CASSSGQITDTQYF.

The chain couples TRBV29-1 to TRBJ1-4; D may be TRBD1 (5 bases). Germline values: CDR1 SQVTM, CDR2 ANQGSEA. This CDR3 has 19 amino acids. V dropped 3 bases and J dropped 8 bases, with 31 bases sitting between them. The CDR3 protein is CSVDGPPSEDTSWDEKLFF. CDR3 DNA: TGCAGCGTTGATGGCCCCCCCTCCGAGGACACCTCCTGGGACGAAAAACTGTTTTTT.

The genes are TRBV7-2 and TRBJ2-4; TRBD1 matches at 8 bases. Germline loops: CDR1 SGHTA, CDR2 FQGNSA. V shed 7 bases and J 0 bases; nucleotides not matched to a gene: 14. The CDR3 spans 18 residues. In DNA form, the CDR3 reads TGTGCCAGCACCCCTTTCCAGGGGGCGATACTAGCCAAAAACATTCAGTACTTC. It specifies CASTPFQGAILAKNIQYF.

CDR3 loop: CASSSGQPPYEQYF. The DNA of the CDR3 is TGTGCCAGCAGTTCCGGACAGCCACCCTACGAGCAGTACTTC. The chain couples TRBV28 to TRBJ2-7; perhaps TRBD1 as D (6 bases). The germline V and J ends were trimmed by 4 bases and 2 bases, with 12 bases remaining between them. The CDR3 covers 14 residues. The germline V gene has CDR1 MDHEN and CDR2 SYDVKM. Based on the CDR3 plus reference TRBV28 and TRBJ2-7, the full variable domain is DVKVTQSSRYLVKRTGEKVFLECVQDMDHENMFWYRQDPGLGLRLIYFSYDVKMKEKGDIPEGYSVSREKKERFSLILESASTNQTSMYLCASSSGQPPYEQYFGPGTRLTVT.

This sequence joins TRBV5-6 and TRBJ2-1; D possibly corresponds to TRBD1 (7 bases). V gave up 4 bases and J gave up 2 bases, with 13 bases separating them. Looked up from germline, CDR1 is SGHDT and CDR2 is YYEEEE. This CDR3 is built from 15 residues. The CDR3 DNA follows: TGTGCCAGCAGCAGCACAGGGGAGGCCTACAATGAGCAGTTCTTC. This translates into CASSSTGEAYNEQFF.

This chain links TRBV7-2 with TRBJ2-5, with D perhaps TRBD1 or TRBD2 (6 bases each). From germline, CDR1 is SGHTA and CDR2 FQGNSA. The CDR3 loop spans 15 amino acids. Trimming stripped 5 bases from V and 5 bases from J, with 18 bases between. The CDR3: CASSPWDSRGETQYF. As DNA, the CDR3 is TGTGCCAGCAGCCCGTGGGACTCGAGGGGGGAGACCCAGTACTTC. The full variable domain, its missing parts supplied by reference TRBV7-2 and TRBJ2-5, is GAGVSQSPSNKVTEKGKDVELRCDPISGHTALYWYRQSLGQGLEFLIYFQGNSAPDKSGLPSDRFSAERTGGSVSTLTIQRTQQEDSAVYLCASSPWDSRGETQYFGPGTRLLVL.

The chain links TRBV10-3 to TRBJ1-5; D is possibly TRBD1 (5 bases). The germline CDR1 and CDR2 sequences are ENHRY and SYGVKD. Between the trimmed V and J ends, which lost 3 bases and 10 bases, there was a span of 19 bases. CDR3 length: 15 residues. This chain's CDR3 is CAISEKGVSITPQHF. CDR3 nucleotides: TGTGCCATCAGTGAAAAAGGGGTCAGTATAACACCCCAGCATTTT.

This sequence joins TRBV28 and TRBJ2-5; D remains unclear. This CDR3 region has 11 residues. Trimming removed 7 bases at V and 7 bases at J, with 10 bases between. From germline, CDR1 is MDHEN and CDR2 SYDVKM. CDR3 bases: TGTGCCAGCACCCTATCAGGGACCCAGTACTTC. It encodes CASTLSGTQYF.

V is TRBV7-2 and J is TRBJ2-4, with TRBD2 matching 12 bases. The CDR3 loop spans 17 amino acids. Germline V lookup: CDR1 SGHTA, CDR2 FQGNSA. After removal of 3 bases from V and 2 bases from J, the junction contained 5 bases not matched to a gene. CDR3 in amino acids: CASSFTGTSGSKNIQYF. CDR3 DNA: TGTGCCAGCAGCTTCACCGGGACTAGCGGGTCCAAAAACATTCAGTACTTC.

The rearrangement joins TRBV18 to TRBJ2-1, with 8 bases identical to TRBD1. CDR3 length equals 15 residues. The trim removed 3 bases at V and 4 bases at J, leaving 5 bases unmatched. Per the germline V gene, CDR1 is KGHSH and CDR2 is LQKENI. The DNA for the CDR3 is TGTGCCAGCTCACCGACCGGGACAGGTTACAATGAGCAGTTCTTC. Translation gives CASSPTGTGYNEQFF. Based on the CDR3 plus reference TRBV18 and TRBJ2-1, the full variable domain is NAGVMQNPRHLVRRRGQEARLRCSPMKGHSHVYWYRQLPEEGLKFMVYLQKENIIDESGMPKERFSAEFPKEGPSILRIQQVVRGDSAAYFCASSPTGTGYNEQFFGPGTRLTVL.

This clone counts as medium-sized (0.01 to 0.1%). The chain links TRBV29-1 to TRBJ2-1; D may be TRBD1 or TRBD2 (6 bases each). Trimming cost V 4 bases and J 6 bases, with 13 bases left between them. This CDR3 has 13 amino acids. Germline lookup yields CDR1 SQVTM and CDR2 ANQGSEA. CDR3 region: CSVAGAKGNEQFF. The CDR3, as DNA: TGCAGCGTTGCGGGGGCTAAGGGCAATGAGCAGTTCTTC.

This chain connects TRBV9 to TRBJ2-2; D may be TRBD2 (6 bases). The germline CDR1 and CDR2 sequences are SGDLS and YYNGEE. The CDR3 runs to 15 residues. Trimming cost V 0 bases and J 5 bases, with 11 bases left between them. CDR3 protein: CASSVGLVSTGELFF. CDR3 coding DNA: TGTGCCAGCAGCGTAGGACTAGTATCTACCGGGGAGCTGTTTTTT.